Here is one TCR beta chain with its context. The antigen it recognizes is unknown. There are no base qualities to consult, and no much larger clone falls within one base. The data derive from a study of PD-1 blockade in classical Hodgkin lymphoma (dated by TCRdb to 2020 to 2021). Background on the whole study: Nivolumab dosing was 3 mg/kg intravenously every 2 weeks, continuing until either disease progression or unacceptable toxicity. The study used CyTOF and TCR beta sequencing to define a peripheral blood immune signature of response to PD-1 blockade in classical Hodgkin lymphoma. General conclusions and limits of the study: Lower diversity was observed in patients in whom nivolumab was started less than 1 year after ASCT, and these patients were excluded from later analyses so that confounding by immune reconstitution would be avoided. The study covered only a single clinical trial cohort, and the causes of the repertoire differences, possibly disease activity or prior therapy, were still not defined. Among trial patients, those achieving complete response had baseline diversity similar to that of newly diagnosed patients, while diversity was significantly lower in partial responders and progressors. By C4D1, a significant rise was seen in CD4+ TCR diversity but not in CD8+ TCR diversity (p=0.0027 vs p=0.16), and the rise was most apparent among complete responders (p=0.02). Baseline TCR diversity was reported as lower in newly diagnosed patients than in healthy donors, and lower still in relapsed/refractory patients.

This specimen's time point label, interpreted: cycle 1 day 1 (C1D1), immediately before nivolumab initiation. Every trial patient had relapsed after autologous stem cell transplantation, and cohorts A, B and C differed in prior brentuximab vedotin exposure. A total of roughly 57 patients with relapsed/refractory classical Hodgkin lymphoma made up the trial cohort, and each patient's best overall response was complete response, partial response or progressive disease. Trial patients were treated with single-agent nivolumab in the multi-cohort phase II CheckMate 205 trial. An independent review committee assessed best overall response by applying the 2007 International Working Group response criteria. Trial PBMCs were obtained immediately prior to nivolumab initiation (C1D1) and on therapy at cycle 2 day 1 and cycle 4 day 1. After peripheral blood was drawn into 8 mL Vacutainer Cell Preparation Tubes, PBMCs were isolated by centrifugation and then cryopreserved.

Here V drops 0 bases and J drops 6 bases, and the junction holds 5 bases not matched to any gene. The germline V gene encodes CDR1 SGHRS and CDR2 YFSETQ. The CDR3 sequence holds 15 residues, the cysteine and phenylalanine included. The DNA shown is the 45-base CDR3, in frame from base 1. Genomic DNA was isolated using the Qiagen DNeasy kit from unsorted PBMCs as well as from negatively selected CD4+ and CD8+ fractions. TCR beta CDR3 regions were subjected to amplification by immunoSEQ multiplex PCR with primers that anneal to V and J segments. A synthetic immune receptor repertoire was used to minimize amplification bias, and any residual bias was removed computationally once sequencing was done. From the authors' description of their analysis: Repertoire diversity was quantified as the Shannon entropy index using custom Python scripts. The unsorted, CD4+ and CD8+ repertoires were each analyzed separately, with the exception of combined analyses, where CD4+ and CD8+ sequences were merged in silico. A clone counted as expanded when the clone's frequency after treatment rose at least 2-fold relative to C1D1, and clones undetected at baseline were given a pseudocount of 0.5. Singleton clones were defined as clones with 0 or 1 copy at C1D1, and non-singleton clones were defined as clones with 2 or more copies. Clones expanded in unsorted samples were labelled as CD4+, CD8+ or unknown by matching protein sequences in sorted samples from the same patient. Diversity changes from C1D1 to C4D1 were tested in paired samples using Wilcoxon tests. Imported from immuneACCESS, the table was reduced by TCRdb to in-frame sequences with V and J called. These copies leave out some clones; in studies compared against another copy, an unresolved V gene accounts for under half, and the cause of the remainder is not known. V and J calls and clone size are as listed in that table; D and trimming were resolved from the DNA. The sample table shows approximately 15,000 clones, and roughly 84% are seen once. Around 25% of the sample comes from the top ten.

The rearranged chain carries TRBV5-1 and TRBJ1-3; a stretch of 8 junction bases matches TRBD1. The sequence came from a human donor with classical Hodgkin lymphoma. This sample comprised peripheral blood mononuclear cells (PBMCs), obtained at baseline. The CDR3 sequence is CASSLGRTGLNTIYF. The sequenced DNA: TGCGCCAGCAGCTTGGGTCGGACAGGGTTAAACACCATATATTTT. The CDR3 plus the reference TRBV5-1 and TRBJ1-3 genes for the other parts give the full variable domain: KAGVTQTPRYLIKTRGQQVTLSCSPISGHRSVSWYQQTPGQGLQFLFEYFSETQRNKGNFPGRFSGRQFSNSRSEMNVSTLELGDSALYLCASSLGRTGLNTIYFGEGSWLTVV.